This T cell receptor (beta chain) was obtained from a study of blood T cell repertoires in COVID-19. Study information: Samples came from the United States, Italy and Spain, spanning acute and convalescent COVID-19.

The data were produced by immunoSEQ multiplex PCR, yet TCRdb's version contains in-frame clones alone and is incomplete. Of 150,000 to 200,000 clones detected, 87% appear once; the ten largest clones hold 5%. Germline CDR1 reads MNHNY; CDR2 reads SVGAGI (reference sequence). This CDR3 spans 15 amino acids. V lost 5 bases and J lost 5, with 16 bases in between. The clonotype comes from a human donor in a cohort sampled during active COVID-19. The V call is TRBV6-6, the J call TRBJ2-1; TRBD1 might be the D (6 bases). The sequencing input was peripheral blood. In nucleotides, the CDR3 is TGTGCCAGCAGTCTCAGACAGGTTGGGGACAATGAGCAGTTCTTC. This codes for CASSLRQVGDNEQFF.